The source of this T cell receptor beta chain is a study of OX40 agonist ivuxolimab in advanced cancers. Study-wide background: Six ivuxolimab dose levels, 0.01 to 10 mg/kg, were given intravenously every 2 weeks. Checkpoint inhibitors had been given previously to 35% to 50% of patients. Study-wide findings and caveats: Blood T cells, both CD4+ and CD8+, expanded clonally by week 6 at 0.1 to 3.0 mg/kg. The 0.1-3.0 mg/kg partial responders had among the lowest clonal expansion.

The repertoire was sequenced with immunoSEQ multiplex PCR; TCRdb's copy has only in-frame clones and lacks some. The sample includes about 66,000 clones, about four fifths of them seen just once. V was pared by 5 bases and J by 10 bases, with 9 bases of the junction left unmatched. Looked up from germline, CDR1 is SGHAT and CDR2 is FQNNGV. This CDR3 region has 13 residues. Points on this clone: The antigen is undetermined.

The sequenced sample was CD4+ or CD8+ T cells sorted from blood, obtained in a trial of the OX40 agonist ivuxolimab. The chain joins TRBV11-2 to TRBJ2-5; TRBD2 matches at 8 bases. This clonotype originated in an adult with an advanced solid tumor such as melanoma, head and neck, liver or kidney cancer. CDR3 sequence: CASSPLKLADQYF. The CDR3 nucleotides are TGTGCCAGCAGCCCGCTGAAACTAGCGGACCAGTACTTC.